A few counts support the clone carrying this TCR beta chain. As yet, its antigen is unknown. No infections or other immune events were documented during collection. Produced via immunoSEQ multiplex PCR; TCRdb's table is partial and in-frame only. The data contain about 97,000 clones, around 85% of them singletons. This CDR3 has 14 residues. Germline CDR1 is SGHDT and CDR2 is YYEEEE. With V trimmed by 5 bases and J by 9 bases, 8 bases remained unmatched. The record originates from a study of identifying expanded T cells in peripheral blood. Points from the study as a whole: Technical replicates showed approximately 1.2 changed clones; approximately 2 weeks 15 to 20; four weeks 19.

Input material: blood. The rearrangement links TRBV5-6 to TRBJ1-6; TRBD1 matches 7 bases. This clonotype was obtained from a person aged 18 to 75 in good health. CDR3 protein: CASSQGTVPSPLHF. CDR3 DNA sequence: TGTGCCAGCAGTCAGGGGACAGTACCTTCACCCCTCCACTTT.